This entry is about one TCR beta chain. The antigen is not known. RNA, at about 0.45 to 1 ug, was reverse transcribed with random hexamers. One entry per CDR3 protein results from TCRdb running MiXCR on the immunoSEQ multiplex PCR reads. The sample shows a few hundred thousand distinct CDR3 sequences, about 95% of them seen only once. There are 15 residues in the CDR3. The germline V gene has CDR1 SGDLS and CDR2 YYNGEE. Trimming stripped 2 bases from V and 4 bases from J, with 15 bases between. The data belong to a study of CD8 T cells in Susac syndrome. Study findings and constraints: The authors acknowledged that their TCR sequencing and HLA analysis involved a relatively small number of individuals.

The authors negatively isolated CD8+ and CD4+ T cells and FACS-enriched TEMRA cells. The V gene is TRBV9, the J gene TRBJ2-5; D unclear. The receptor's source is a human donor with multiple sclerosis. The sequenced material came from CD4+ T cells from PBMCs. This CDR3 is CASSVLGIPPETQYF. The CDR3 nucleotides read TGTGCCAGCAGCGTGTTGGGGATCCCTCCAGAGACCCAGTACTTC.